This TCR beta chain derives from a study of blood T cell dynamics during melanoma immunotherapy. Germline V gives CDR1 LNHDA, CDR2 SQIVND (reference sequence). This CDR3 contains 11 residues. V gave up 8 bases and J gave up 6 bases; unmatched junction bases: 4. Every bulk PBMC sample received the same 350 ng of DNA. The method was immunoSEQ multiplex PCR; TCRdb's version includes in-frame clones alone and lacks a portion of them. The data show roughly 9,700 clones, with 86% seen just once and about 10% held by the top ten. Stated time point: pre-treatment baseline. Blood was drawn before treatment and at week 3 after checkpoint blockade.

The genes are TRBV19 and TRBJ2-7; 7 bases map to TRBD1. The TCR originated in a human donor with melanoma. The sequencing used blood, collected from a patient treated with checkpoint blockade. CDR3 in amino acids: CASRTGAEQYF. The CDR3 coding sequence is TGTGCCAGTCGGACAGGAGCCGAGCAGTACTTC.